Listed below are T cell receptor beta chains from one sample, sequenced in a study of T cell responses to AZD1222 COVID-19 vaccine. Profiling relied on immunoSEQ multiplex PCR, and the TCRdb table lists in-frame clones only, not all of them. The sample has roughly 140,000 clones; roughly 91% are singletons. The sample consisted of peripheral blood, taken on day 0 of AZD1222 vaccination. The receptors here all came from an adult in good health. The CDR3 runs from the conserved cysteine through the conserved F or W. The order of the fields is CDR3 length, D gene, J gene, clone size, V gene, CDR3 protein, CDR3 DNA. D genes are given only for firm matches. Rows give clone size only sometimes, using once, few, many, or a class for an expanded clone.

cdr3_length: 16; d_call: TRBD1; j_call: TRBJ1-2; clone_size: NA; v_call: TRBV3-1/TRBV3-2; cdr3_aa: CASSQGRQGGSYGYTF; cdr3_nt: TGTGCCAGCAGCCAAGGCCGACAGGGGGGCAGCTATGGCTACACCTTC
cdr3_length: 17; d_call: NA; j_call: TRBJ1-2; clone_size: NA; v_call: TRBV4-1; cdr3_aa: CASRRDPLEWDNDGYTF; cdr3_nt: TGCGCCAGCAGACGCGATCCCCTTGAATGGGACAACGATGGCTACACCTTC
cdr3_length: 13; d_call: NA; j_call: TRBJ2-1; clone_size: NA; v_call: TRBV4-1; cdr3_aa: CASSQMGGNEQFF; cdr3_nt: TGCGCCAGCAGCCAAATGGGCGGTAATGAGCAGTTCTTC
cdr3_length: 11; d_call: NA; j_call: TRBJ2-7; clone_size: NA; v_call: TRBV20-1; cdr3_aa: CSGGGGSEQYF; cdr3_nt: TGCAGTGGGGGCGGCGGGTCCGAGCAGTACTTC
cdr3_length: 14; d_call: TRBD2; j_call: TRBJ2-7; clone_size: NA; v_call: TRBV5-1; cdr3_aa: CASSPTSGSFGQYF; cdr3_nt: TGCGCCAGCAGCCCAACTAGCGGGAGTTTTGGGCAGTACTTC
cdr3_length: 17; d_call: NA; j_call: TRBJ2-3; clone_size: NA; v_call: TRBV15; cdr3_aa: CATSQGFPPVSTDTQYF; cdr3_nt: TGTGCCACCAGCCAGGGGTTTCCTCCGGTTAGCACAGATACGCAGTATTTT
cdr3_length: 16; d_call: NA; j_call: TRBJ2-1; clone_size: NA; v_call: TRBV19; cdr3_aa: CASSVQRSAQLGEQFF; cdr3_nt: TGTGCCAGTAGTGTCCAACGAAGCGCCCAACTAGGCGAGCAGTTCTTC
cdr3_length: 15; d_call: TRBD1; j_call: TRBJ2-1; clone_size: NA; v_call: TRBV14; cdr3_aa: CASSQFVDRLNEQFF; cdr3_nt: TGTGCCAGCAGCCAGTTTGTGGACAGGTTGAATGAGCAGTTCTTC
cdr3_length: 13; d_call: TRBD2; j_call: TRBJ2-1; clone_size: NA; v_call: TRBV2; cdr3_aa: CASRVSGGDEQFF; cdr3_nt: TGTGCCAGCAGGGTTAGCGGGGGAGATGAGCAGTTCTTC
cdr3_length: 19; d_call: NA; j_call: TRBJ1-1; clone_size: NA; v_call: TRBV3-1/TRBV3-2; cdr3_aa: CASSQVVSAGRLPNTEAFF; cdr3_nt: TGTGCCAGCAGCCAAGTTGTGTCGGCAGGGCGTCTCCCGAACACTGAAGCTTTCTTT
cdr3_length: 15; d_call: NA; j_call: TRBJ1-2; clone_size: NA; v_call: TRBV7-9; cdr3_aa: CASSRAPTGFYGYTF; cdr3_nt: TGTGCCAGCAGCCGAGCCCCGACAGGTTTCTATGGCTACACCTTC
cdr3_length: 14; d_call: NA; j_call: TRBJ2-1; clone_size: NA; v_call: TRBV15; cdr3_aa: CATSRGDFYNEQFF; cdr3_nt: TGTGCCACCAGCAGAGGGGACTTCTATAATGAGCAGTTCTTC
cdr3_length: 13; d_call: NA; j_call: TRBJ2-7; clone_size: NA; v_call: TRBV6-5; cdr3_aa: CASSQTPSYEQYF; cdr3_nt: TGTGCCAGCAGCCAGACTCCTTCCTACGAGCAGTACTTC
cdr3_length: 14; d_call: NA; j_call: TRBJ2-7; clone_size: NA; v_call: TRBV25-1; cdr3_aa: CASSEWTQGTEQYF; cdr3_nt: TGTGCCAGCAGTGAATGGACTCAGGGTACCGAGCAGTACTTC
cdr3_length: 14; d_call: NA; j_call: TRBJ2-7; clone_size: NA; v_call: TRBV19; cdr3_aa: CASSSSGTPMGQYF; cdr3_nt: TGTGCCAGTAGTTCCTCCGGGACTCCCATGGGGCAGTACTTC
cdr3_length: 15; d_call: NA; j_call: TRBJ2-2; clone_size: NA; v_call: TRBV19; cdr3_aa: CASSPRRANTGELFF; cdr3_nt: TGTGCCAGTAGTCCCCGCCGGGCCAACACCGGGGAGCTGTTTTTT
cdr3_length: 14; d_call: NA; j_call: TRBJ1-4; clone_size: NA; v_call: TRBV3-1/TRBV3-2; cdr3_aa: CASSLRTWREKLFF; cdr3_nt: TGTGCCAGCAGCCTACGAACCTGGAGAGAAAAACTGTTTTTT
cdr3_length: 15; d_call: TRBD1; j_call: TRBJ2-2; clone_size: NA; v_call: TRBV6-5; cdr3_aa: CASGTTGGDTGELFF; cdr3_nt: TGTGCCAGCGGCACCACAGGGGGCGACACCGGGGAGCTGTTTTTT
cdr3_length: 15; d_call: TRBD2; j_call: TRBJ2-5; clone_size: NA; v_call: TRBV2; cdr3_aa: CASSQLAGGVRTQYF; cdr3_nt: TGTGCCAGCAGTCAGCTAGCGGGGGGGGTTCGGACCCAGTACTTC
cdr3_length: 13; d_call: NA; j_call: TRBJ1-1; clone_size: NA; v_call: TRBV6-2/TRBV6-3; cdr3_aa: CASSYSWGGEAFF; cdr3_nt: TGTGCCAGCAGTTACTCGTGGGGAGGTGAAGCTTTCTTT
cdr3_length: 13; d_call: NA; j_call: TRBJ1-2; clone_size: NA; v_call: TRBV28; cdr3_aa: CASSRQGYYGYTF; cdr3_nt: TGTGCCAGCAGCAGGCAGGGGTACTATGGCTACACCTTC
cdr3_length: 13; d_call: TRBD2; j_call: TRBJ2-7; clone_size: once; v_call: TRBV3-1/TRBV3-2; cdr3_aa: CASSLGGTYEQYF; cdr3_nt: TGTGCCAGCAGCCTGGGGGGGACCTACGAGCAGTACTTC
cdr3_length: 14; d_call: NA; j_call: TRBJ1-6; clone_size: NA; v_call: TRBV14; cdr3_aa: CASSALAYNSPLHF; cdr3_nt: TGTGCCAGCAGCGCGCTGGCCTATAATTCACCCCTCCACTTT
cdr3_length: 15; d_call: TRBD1; j_call: TRBJ1-1; clone_size: NA; v_call: TRBV5-6; cdr3_aa: CASSLTGEMNTEAFF; cdr3_nt: TGTGCCAGCAGCTTGACAGGGGAAATGAACACTGAAGCTTTCTTT
cdr3_length: 16; d_call: NA; j_call: TRBJ2-3; clone_size: NA; v_call: TRBV24-1; cdr3_aa: CATSDGGAGGTDTQYF; cdr3_nt: TGTGCCACCAGTGATGGGGGGGCAGGAGGCACAGATACGCAGTATTTT
cdr3_length: 13; d_call: NA; j_call: TRBJ2-1; clone_size: NA; v_call: TRBV4-3; cdr3_aa: CASSQVGGGEQFF; cdr3_nt: TGCGCCAGCAGCCAAGTCGGGGGTGGTGAGCAGTTCTTC
cdr3_length: 14; d_call: TRBD1; j_call: TRBJ2-7; clone_size: NA; v_call: TRBV7-2; cdr3_aa: CASSPGQGTDEQYF; cdr3_nt: TGTGCCAGCAGCCCCGGACAGGGGACCGACGAGCAGTACTTC
cdr3_length: 17; d_call: TRBD1; j_call: TRBJ2-3; clone_size: NA; v_call: TRBV5-1; cdr3_aa: CASSWRLGTVSTDTQYF; cdr3_nt: TGCGCCAGCAGCTGGAGGCTTGGGACAGTTAGCACAGATACGCAGTATTTT
cdr3_length: 16; d_call: TRBD2; j_call: TRBJ2-4; clone_size: NA; v_call: TRBV7-2; cdr3_aa: CASSLASGEAKNIQYF; cdr3_nt: TGTGCCAGCAGCTTAGCGAGCGGGGAGGCCAAAAACATTCAGTACTTC
cdr3_length: 12; d_call: NA; j_call: TRBJ2-1; clone_size: NA; v_call: TRBV12-3/TRBV12-4; cdr3_aa: CASSLRGDEQFF; cdr3_nt: TGTGCCAGCAGTTTAAGGGGGGATGAGCAGTTCTTC
cdr3_length: 14; d_call: NA; j_call: TRBJ2-7; clone_size: NA; v_call: TRBV2; cdr3_aa: CASNSDSGSYEQYF; cdr3_nt: TGTGCCAGCAACTCGGACAGCGGCTCCTACGAGCAGTACTTC
cdr3_length: 14; d_call: NA; j_call: TRBJ2-7; clone_size: NA; v_call: TRBV5-6; cdr3_aa: CASSSTTLSYEQYF; cdr3_nt: TGTGCCAGCAGCTCGACCACCTTATCCTACGAGCAGTACTTC
cdr3_length: 14; d_call: NA; j_call: TRBJ2-7; clone_size: NA; v_call: TRBV2; cdr3_aa: CASSEQGGDGNLYF; cdr3_nt: TGTGCCAGCAGTGAACAGGGGGGTGACGGGAACTTGTACTTC
cdr3_length: 16; d_call: NA; j_call: TRBJ2-1; clone_size: NA; v_call: TRBV7-2; cdr3_aa: CASSLAGLARADEQFF; cdr3_nt: TGTGCCAGCAGCTTAGCAGGCCTAGCGAGGGCGGATGAGCAGTTCTTC
cdr3_length: 12; d_call: TRBD1; j_call: TRBJ1-2; clone_size: NA; v_call: TRBV29-1; cdr3_aa: CSVSRGNYGYTF; cdr3_nt: TGCAGCGTTAGCAGGGGGAACTATGGCTACACCTTC
cdr3_length: 14; d_call: TRBD1; j_call: TRBJ1-5; clone_size: NA; v_call: TRBV15; cdr3_aa: CATSRGAGGQPQHF; cdr3_nt: TGTGCCACCAGCAGAGGGGCAGGGGGTCAGCCCCAGCATTTT
cdr3_length: 15; d_call: NA; j_call: TRBJ1-2; clone_size: NA; v_call: TRBV5-4; cdr3_aa: CASSLEGQPYYGYTF; cdr3_nt: TGTGCCAGCAGCTTGGAAGGGCAGCCCTATTATGGCTACACCTTC
cdr3_length: 13; d_call: NA; j_call: TRBJ2-1; clone_size: NA; v_call: TRBV27; cdr3_aa: CASSIQGFGEQFF; cdr3_nt: TGTGCCAGCAGTATACAGGGTTTTGGTGAGCAGTTCTTC
cdr3_length: 15; d_call: TRBD1; j_call: TRBJ2-7; clone_size: NA; v_call: TRBV11-2; cdr3_aa: CASSPLGQDSYEQYF; cdr3_nt: TGTGCCAGCAGCCCCCTGGGACAGGACTCCTACGAGCAGTACTTC
cdr3_length: 11; d_call: NA; j_call: TRBJ1-1; clone_size: NA; v_call: TRBV12-3/TRBV12-4; cdr3_aa: CASSFPGRAFF; cdr3_nt: TGTGCCAGCAGTTTTCCAGGGAGGGCTTTCTTT
cdr3_length: 13; d_call: NA; j_call: TRBJ2-7; clone_size: NA; v_call: TRBV5-1; cdr3_aa: CASSLDRTYEQYF; cdr3_nt: TGCGCCAGCAGCTTAGACAGAACCTACGAGCAGTACTTC
cdr3_length: 13; d_call: NA; j_call: TRBJ1-1; clone_size: NA; v_call: TRBV2; cdr3_aa: CASSVKTNTEAFF; cdr3_nt: TGTGCCAGCAGTGTTAAAACGAACACTGAAGCTTTCTTT
cdr3_length: 13; d_call: NA; j_call: TRBJ2-3; clone_size: NA; v_call: TRBV7-9; cdr3_aa: CASSRWGTDTQYF; cdr3_nt: TGTGCCAGCAGCCGGTGGGGCACAGATACGCAGTATTTT
cdr3_length: 13; d_call: NA; j_call: TRBJ1-2; clone_size: NA; v_call: TRBV30; cdr3_aa: CARNIRGHYGYTF; cdr3_nt: TGTGCCCGGAACATCCGAGGTCACTATGGCTACACCTTC
cdr3_length: 16; d_call: NA; j_call: TRBJ1-3; clone_size: NA; v_call: TRBV12-2; cdr3_aa: CASRFGGGAIGNTIYF; cdr3_nt: NA
cdr3_length: 14; d_call: NA; j_call: TRBJ2-5; clone_size: NA; v_call: TRBV25-1; cdr3_aa: CASSAGGQGETQYF; cdr3_nt: TGTGCCAGCAGTGCGGGGGGCCAGGGAGAGACCCAGTACTTC
cdr3_length: 14; d_call: NA; j_call: TRBJ2-3; clone_size: NA; v_call: TRBV7-2; cdr3_aa: CASSLGAFTDTQYF; cdr3_nt: TGTGCCAGCAGCTTAGGCGCGTTCACAGATACGCAGTATTTT
cdr3_length: 11; d_call: NA; j_call: TRBJ2-3; clone_size: once; v_call: TRBV12-5; cdr3_aa: CASGLPDTQYF; cdr3_nt: TGTGCTAGTGGTCTACCAGATACGCAGTATTTT
cdr3_length: 14; d_call: NA; j_call: TRBJ1-1; clone_size: NA; v_call: TRBV23-1; cdr3_aa: CASTKDRQNTEAFF; cdr3_nt: TGCGCCAGCACCAAAGACAGGCAGAACACTGAAGCTTTCTTT
cdr3_length: 14; d_call: TRBD1; j_call: TRBJ2-7; clone_size: NA; v_call: TRBV7-2; cdr3_aa: CASSVYRGGYEQYF; cdr3_nt: TGTGCCAGCAGCGTTTACAGGGGTGGGTACGAGCAGTACTTC
cdr3_length: 15; d_call: NA; j_call: TRBJ2-3; clone_size: NA; v_call: TRBV7-8; cdr3_aa: CASSSRTGQGDTQYF; cdr3_nt: TGTGCCAGCAGCTCACGAACAGGGCAAGGTGATACGCAGTATTTT
cdr3_length: 13; d_call: NA; j_call: TRBJ1-1; clone_size: once; v_call: TRBV7-8; cdr3_aa: CASSLSLGTEAFF; cdr3_nt: TGTGCCAGCAGCTTATCGCTCGGCACTGAAGCTTTCTTT
cdr3_length: 15; d_call: TRBD1; j_call: TRBJ2-7; clone_size: NA; v_call: TRBV3-1/TRBV3-2; cdr3_aa: CASSSRDRGSYEQYF; cdr3_nt: TGTGCCAGCAGCTCCCGGGACAGGGGTTCCTACGAGCAGTACTTC